A single sample gave rise to the 14 T cell receptor beta chains below, sequenced in a study of shared clonotypes between healthy human individuals. Produced via immunoSEQ multiplex PCR; TCRdb's table is partial and in-frame only. The sample records some 480,000 clones, roughly 85% being singletons. What was sequenced was PBMCs. The source of these receptors is a middle-aged woman in good health. Some clones in this sample may be carry-over from other donors' samples.

The sample holds many counts of this clone. V and J are TRBV4-2 and TRBJ1-1, with a weak D call TRBD1 (5 bases). Germline V gene data show CDR1 as LGHNA and CDR2 as YNFKEQ. CDR3 length: 17 residues. The ends were cut back, 1 base at V and 0 bases at J, with 15 bases in the middle. The CDR3 region is CASSQGGPGRMNTEAFF. For the CDR3, the DNA is TGTGCCAGCAGCCAAGGGGGCCCGGGCCGCATGAACACTGAAGCTTTCTTT.

The chain employs TRBV5-1 and TRBJ1-4; 9 bases are a match to TRBD1. The CDR3 extends over 16 amino acids. Germline loops: CDR1 SGHRS, CDR2 YFSETQ. The V gene end was trimmed by 4 bases and the J gene end by 1 base; junction bases not matched to a gene: 5. Here the CDR3 reads CASSRGQGLTNEKLFF. The DNA for the CDR3 is TGCGCCAGCAGCCGGGGACAGGGATTAACTAATGAAAAACTGTTTTTT.

The CDR3 sequence: CASMTGGTGINNEQFF. DNA for the CDR3: TGTGCCAGCATGACCGGGGGCACAGGGATTAACAATGAGCAGTTCTTC. The chain combines TRBV7-9 with TRBJ2-1; D may correspond to TRBD1 or TRBD2 (6 bases each). The V gene's germline CDR1 is SEHNR and CDR2 FQNEAQ (reference sequence). Trimming removed 7 bases at V and 5 bases at J, with 21 bases between. The CDR3 extends over 16 amino acids. Full variable domain (remainder filled in from reference TRBV7-9 and TRBJ2-1): DTGVSQNPRHKITKRGQNVTFRCDPISEHNRLYWYRQTLGQGPEFLTYFQNEAQLEKSRLLSDRFSAERPKGSFSTLEIQRTEQGDSAMYLCASMTGGTGINNEQFFGPGTRLTVL.

The chain couples TRBV15 to TRBJ2-3, with unresolved D. CDR1 and CDR2 (germline): LNHNV, YYDKDF (reference sequence). The CDR3 has 16 residues. Trimming took off 1 base at V and 1 base at J, with 12 bases between the two ends. CDR3 region: CATSRGARDGTDTQYF. In DNA, the CDR3 is TGTGCCACCAGCAGAGGTGCTCGCGACGGCACAGATACGCAGTATTTT.

The chain links TRBV2 to TRBJ1-5; perhaps TRBD1 as D (5 bases). Looked up from germline, CDR1 is SNHLY and CDR2 is FYNNEI. The CDR3 runs to 14 residues. The CDR3 reads CAAVKLRGDQPQHF. In DNA, the CDR3 is TGTGCAGCAGTGAAACTCCGGGGCGATCAGCCCCAGCATTTT.

V is TRBV5-1 and J is TRBJ2-7; D is unresolved. This CDR3 contains 13 residues. V was shortened by 0 bases and J by 8 bases, with 12 bases between the two germline ends. CDR1 is SGHRS, CDR2 YFSETQ, per germline. CDR3 in DNA: TGCGCCAGCAGCTTGGTAGCCCGGAATAAGCAGTACTTC. As protein: CASSLVARNKQYF.

This chain connects TRBV19 to TRBJ1-4, with D possibly being TRBD1 (5 bases). Germline V gives CDR1 LNHDA, CDR2 SQIVND (reference sequence). The CDR3 length is 14 residues. Trimming removed 3 bases from V and 8 bases from J, with 13 bases in between. The CDR3 nucleotides read TGTGCCAGTAGTATGGGGGGGTCAGGGGAAAAACTGTTTTTT. Its translation: CASSMGGSGEKLFF.

V gene TRBV19 combines with J gene TRBJ1-3; D is ambiguous. The V and J ends lost 4 bases and 2 bases respectively, with 12 bases between them. This CDR3 spans 15 amino acids. Germline values: CDR1 LNHDA, CDR2 SQIVND (reference sequence). Here the CDR3 reads CASSTRRGTGNTIYF. In DNA, the CDR3 is TGTGCCAGTAGTACTCGCCGAGGCACTGGAAACACCATATATTTT.

The CDR3, as DNA: TGTGCCACCAGCATACAGGGGGGCAGTGAGCAGTTCTTC. As protein: CATSIQGGSEQFF. This chain links TRBV15 with TRBJ2-1; 8 nucleotides line up with TRBD1. The ends lost 4 bases at V and 9 bases at J; junction bases unmatched: 5. Germline V gene data show CDR1 as LNHNV and CDR2 as YYDKDF (reference sequence). There are 13 residues in the CDR3.

On this clone itself: A junction boundary mismatches the germline segment, possibly from a read error. The rearrangement links TRBV7-8 to TRBJ2-7; 8 bases line up with TRBD1. The CDR3 runs 15 residues. Germline assignment: CDR1 SGHVS and CDR2 FQNEAQ. The CDR3 reads CASSLAAGQEREQYF. Here the CDR3 DNA reads TGTGCCAGCAGCCTAGCCGCGGGACAGGAGCGCGAGCAGTACTTC.

The chain has TRBV5-1 and TRBJ2-7; 8 bases agree with TRBD1. J lost 4 bases, V lost 4 bases, and 13 bases had no gene match. The germline gives CDR1 SGHRS, CDR2 YFSETQ. This CDR3 contains 16 residues. The CDR3 protein is CASSLQTGAGIYEQYF. DNA for the CDR3: TGCGCCAGCAGCCTCCAGACAGGGGCAGGGATTTACGAGCAGTACTTC.

The rearrangement joins TRBV4-3 to TRBJ2-7; D is unclear. Trimming pared 0 bases from V and 6 bases from J, leaving 9 bases between. CDR1 is LGHNA, CDR2 YSLEER, per germline. CDR3 size: 13 residues. The CDR3 sequence is CASSQDMSVEQYF. The DNA for the CDR3 is TGCGCCAGCAGCCAAGACATGAGCGTCGAGCAGTACTTC.

As to this clone: The likely explanation is a read error, given a far larger clone one base away. J is TRBJ1-1 and V is TRBV5-1; a possible D gene is TRBD1 (6 bases). This CDR3 is built from 14 residues. The germline V gene encodes CDR1 SGHRS and CDR2 YFSETQ. DNA for the CDR3: TGCACCAGCAGCAGGCTGACAGGGAACACTGAAGCTTTCTTT. Amino acid sequence: CTSSRLTGNTEAFF.

This clone was detected a few times. The chain is built from TRBV7-3 and TRBJ2-7; no clear D gene. Germline CDR1 SGHTA, CDR2 FQGTGA. Trimming pared 1 base from V and 1 base from J, leaving 8 bases between. This CDR3 has 14 amino acids. DNA of the CDR3: TGTGCCAGCAGCTTAAACCCAGGTTCCTACGAGCAGTACTTC. Amino acid sequence: CASSLNPGSYEQYF.